This entry lists 22 T cell receptor beta chains sequenced from one sample in a study of T cell repertoires in cytomegalovirus infection. TCRdb processed the reads anew with MiXCR; each CDR3 protein has one entry. The table includes about 740,000 distinct CDR3 sequences, under 40% detected once. The specimen sequenced was PBMCs. The receptor set was obtained from a human donor in good health (CMV status not recorded). Some clones in this sample may be carry-over from other donors' samples.

The chain has TRBV28 and TRBJ2-7; TRBD2 aligns across 14 bases. Germline V lookup: CDR1 MDHEN, CDR2 SYDVKM. V trimming: 7 bases; J trimming: 6 bases; junction bases outside the gene matches: 5. The CDR3 consists of 14 residues. CDR3 nucleotide sequence: TGTGCCAGCACCCGGGGGACTAGCGGGAGCGAGCAGTACTTC. It encodes CASTRGTSGSEQYF.

The V and J genes are TRBV5-4 and TRBJ1-6; D is unresolved. Germline loops: CDR1 SGHNT, CDR2 YYREEE (reference sequence). The V and J ends lost 1 base and 6 bases respectively, with 8 bases between them. This CDR3 contains 14 residues. As DNA, the CDR3 is TGTGCCAGCAGCTTGCCAGGACGTAATTCACCCCTCCACTTT. It translates to CASSLPGRNSPLHF.

A note on this clonotype: A much larger clone differs by one base, so this may be a read error. The chain has TRBV7-2 and TRBJ1-5; D is undetermined. Germline CDR1 is SGHTA and CDR2 is FQGNSA. CDR3 size: 12 residues. V was trimmed by 3 bases and J by 10 bases, leaving 10 bases between them. The CDR3, as DNA: TGTGCCAGCAGCTTTGGGCCCGGTCCCCAGCATTTT. Encoded protein: CASSFGPGPQHF. The full variable domain, its missing parts supplied by reference TRBV7-2 and TRBJ1-5, is GAGVSQSPSNKVTEKGKDVELRCDPISGHTALYWYRQSLGQGLEFLIYFQGNSAPDKSGLPSDRFSAERTGGSVSTLTIQRTQQEDSAVYLCASSFGPGPQHFGDGTRLSIL.

The chain is built from TRBV5-5 and TRBJ2-3, with D possibly matching TRBD1 (6 bases). This CDR3 has 16 amino acids. The germline gives CDR1 SGHKS, CDR2 YYEKEE (reference sequence). Trimming stripped 3 bases from V and 2 bases from J, with 16 bases between. The CDR3 sequence is CASSSRTASFTDTQYF. CDR3 in DNA: TGTGCCAGCAGCTCCCGGACAGCTTCCTTCACAGATACGCAGTATTTT. Full variable domain (remainder filled in from reference TRBV5-5 and TRBJ2-3): DAGVTQSPTHLIKTRGQQVTLRCSPISGHKSVSWYQQVLGQGPQFIFQYYEKEERGRGNFPDRFSARQFPNYSSELNVNALLLGDSALYLCASSSRTASFTDTQYFGPGTRLTVL.

V gene TRBV12-3 or TRBV12-4 combines with J gene TRBJ1-5; a possible D gene is TRBD1 (5 bases). The CDR3 extends over 12 amino acids. V lost 4 bases, J lost 7 bases, and 8 bases lay in between. The CDR3 loop is CASSSRVQPQHF. CDR3 coding DNA: TGTGCCAGCAGTTCCAGGGTCCAGCCCCAGCATTTT.

The gene calls are TRBV27 and TRBJ1-5; 9 nucleotides match TRBD1. The CDR3 is 17 residues long. Germline loops: CDR1 MNHEY, CDR2 SMNVEV (reference sequence). J lost 1 base, V lost 5 bases, and 9 bases had no gene match. The CDR3 region is CASSQGQGMRSNQPQHF. The CDR3 bases are TGTGCCAGCAGTCAAGGACAGGGGATGCGAAGCAATCAGCCCCAGCATTTT.

Regarding this clonotype: This may come from a read error, since a much larger clone is one base off. The CDR3 does not end in the conserved phenylalanine or tryptophan, so this is likely a read error. V is TRBV29-1 and J is TRBJ2-1; D call uncertain. CDR1 and CDR2 from the germline V gene are SQVTM and ANQGSEA. The CDR3 extends over 14 amino acids. V was clipped by 6 bases and J by 9 bases, with 21 bases between them. CDR3 coding DNA: TGCAGCGTCGCGCCCCTCTCAAGTCCCACTGAGCAGTTCTTA. This gives the protein CSVAPLSSPTEQFL.

In its sample, this clonotype was seen a few times. The V call is TRBV7-3, the J call TRBJ2-3; TRBD2 matches at 11 bases. The CDR3 has 16 residues. Looked up from germline, CDR1 is SGHTA and CDR2 is FQGTGA. The V and J ends lost 4 bases and 3 bases, in that order; junction bases with no gene match: 6. The CDR3 spells CASSWGTSGFTDTQYF. The DNA for the CDR3 is TGTGCCAGCAGCTGGGGGACTAGCGGATTTACAGATACGCAGTATTTT.

The sample holds a few counts of this clonotype. The chain recombines TRBV29-1 with TRBJ2-1, with a weak D call TRBD2 (6 bases). From germline, CDR1 is SQVTM and CDR2 ANQGSEA. The CDR3 has 13 residues. V was clipped by 7 bases and J by 9 bases, with 19 bases between them. CDR3 nucleotide sequence: TGCAGCGCCCACGTAGAAACTAGCAGTGAGCAGTTCTTC. Translating gives CSAHVETSSEQFF.

This clonotype was detected only a few times. This chain connects TRBV5-5 to TRBJ2-1; D not certain. The germline CDR1 and CDR2 sequences are SGHKS and YYEKEE (reference sequence). The V and J ends lost 0 bases and 0 bases respectively, with 22 bases between them. The CDR3 consists of 20 residues. The CDR3 nucleotides are TGTGCCAGCAGCTTGGTTTATGGTCTTTCGGCGGCGAGCTCCTACAATGAGCAGTTCTTC. It is translated as CASSLVYGLSAASSYNEQFF.

V and J are TRBV18 and TRBJ1-5, with D hard to call. With 5 bases removed from V and 1 base from J, the gap between germline ends came to 12 bases. Germline CDR1 and CDR2: KGHSH and LQKENI. This CDR3 comprises 15 residues. The CDR3: CASSTGSESNQPQHF. In DNA form, the CDR3 reads TGTGCCAGCTCAACTGGATCGGAGAGCAATCAGCCCCAGCATTTT. The whole variable domain, remainder taken from reference TRBV18 and TRBJ1-5, is NAGVMQNPRHLVRRRGQEARLRCSPMKGHSHVYWYRQLPEEGLKFMVYLQKENIIDESGMPKERFSAEFPKEGPSILRIQQVVRGDSAAYFCASSTGSESNQPQHFGDGTRLSIL.

V is TRBV6-1 and J is TRBJ2-1; the match to TRBD2 covers 8 bases. The CDR3 is made up of 17 amino acids. Trimming at V came to 5 bases and at J to 0 bases, leaving 9 bases not matched to a gene. Germline-derived CDR1 and CDR2 are MNHNS and SASEGT. DNA for the CDR3: TGTGCCAGCAGTCCCCTAGCGGGTTCGAGCTCCTACAATGAGCAGTTCTTC. Its protein is CASSPLAGSSSYNEQFF.

CDR3 coding DNA: TGTGCCAGCGGACAGGTAGTCAACTATGGCTACACCTTC. It is translated as CASGQVVNYGYTF. The chain joins TRBV28 to TRBJ1-2, with 7 bases identical to TRBD1. Germline CDR1 MDHEN, CDR2 SYDVKM. This CDR3 contains 13 residues. The J segment lost 2 bases and the V segment lost 8 bases, leaving 5 bases of the junction unmatched.

This clonotype has a handful of counts. J is TRBJ1-1 and V is TRBV12-3 or TRBV12-4; D uncertain. The V and J ends lost 5 bases and 4 bases respectively, with 11 bases between them. The CDR3 sequence is 13 residues long. In nucleotides, the CDR3 is TGTGCCAGCAGTACGTTGGTGGGCACTGAAGCTTTCTTT. Residues: CASSTLVGTEAFF.

The chain couples TRBV20-1 to TRBJ2-7; 8 bases line up with TRBD1. The germline V gene has CDR1 DFQATT and CDR2 SNEGSKA (reference sequence). The V segment lost 5 bases and the J segment 4 bases; nucleotides outside the gene matches: 10. This CDR3 is built from 14 residues. This CDR3 reads CSAPRQGSAYEQYF. The CDR3 region has the DNA TGCAGTGCTCCCAGACAGGGGTCGGCTTACGAGCAGTACTTC.

The table lists this clonotype with a few counts. This chain links TRBV10-3 with TRBJ2-7; 10 nucleotides align to TRBD2. The CDR3 has 13 amino acids. Germline values: CDR1 ENHRY, CDR2 SYGVKD. J was trimmed by 3 bases and V by 10 bases; bases with no gene match: 6. The CDR3 sequence: CATLAGAGYEQYF. CDR3 nucleotide sequence: TGTGCCACCCTAGCGGGAGCTGGCTACGAGCAGTACTTC.

The genes are TRBV19 and TRBJ2-5; no definite D call. CDR1 is LNHDA, CDR2 SQIVND, per germline (reference sequence). This CDR3 comprises 14 residues. Trimming stripped 4 bases from V and 4 bases from J, with 13 bases between. The DNA of the CDR3 is TGTGCCAGTAGTAGCTGGGATGGCCTAGAGACCCAGTACTTC. Translating gives CASSSWDGLETQYF.

This chain's CDR3 is CASNAGTNYYEQYF. Here the CDR3 DNA reads TGTGCCAGCAACGCCGGGACAAATTATTACGAGCAGTACTTC. The rearrangement joins TRBV6-1 to TRBJ2-7, with D maybe TRBD1 (6 bases). Germline CDR1 and CDR2: MNHNS and SASEGT. This CDR3 comprises 14 residues. Between the trimmed V and J ends, which lost 7 bases and 4 bases, there was a span of 17 bases.

This clonotype showed up just a few times. The chain joins TRBV29-1 to TRBJ2-1, with 13 positions matching TRBD2. With V trimmed by 1 base and J by 1 base, 7 bases remained unmatched. Germline V CDR1 and CDR2: SQVTM, ANQGSEA. This CDR3 is 18 amino acids long. CDR3 loop: CSVEVGTSGVRSYNEQFF. DNA for the CDR3: TGCAGCGTTGAAGTCGGGACTAGCGGGGTCCGTTCCTACAATGAGCAGTTCTTC.

This clonotype was observed a handful of times. The V and J genes are TRBV28 and TRBJ2-3; 7 nucleotides line up with TRBD1. Trimming cost V 3 bases and J 1 base; bases outside gene matches: 4. Germline CDR1 MDHEN, CDR2 SYDVKM. CDR3 length: 15 amino acids. This CDR3 reads CASSFLQGGTDTQYF. The CDR3 nucleotides are TGTGCCAGCAGTTTCCTGCAGGGGGGCACAGATACGCAGTATTTT.

This chain connects TRBV28 to TRBJ2-7; TRBD1 or TRBD2 may be the D gene (6 bases each). V was trimmed by 6 bases and J by 2 bases, leaving 14 bases between them. The CDR3 is 14 amino acids. The germline V gene encodes CDR1 MDHEN and CDR2 SYDVKM. CDR3 sequence reads: CASRKTGGAYEQYF. In DNA form, the CDR3 reads TGTGCCAGCAGGAAGACAGGAGGGGCCTACGAGCAGTACTTC.

This chain connects TRBV28 to TRBJ2-1; 7 bases agree with TRBD1. In germline, CDR1 is MDHEN, CDR2 SYDVKM. V shed 6 bases, J shed 12 bases, and the junction held 17 bases outside the gene matches. The CDR3 loop spans 15 amino acids. DNA for the CDR3: TGTGCCAGCAGCCTAGGGGGCAGTTCCTCCAATCGGCAGTTCTTC. Translated: CASSLGGSSSNRQFF.